A single sample gave rise to the 21 T cell receptor beta chains below, sequenced in a study of T cells after yellow fever vaccination. TCRdb independently ran MiXCR on the 5' RACE reads; one entry per CDR3 protein. The top ten hold about 0.54% of the sample, which has roughly 260,000 distinct CDR3 sequences, roughly 13% seen once. Specimen: CD4+ T cells sorted from PBMCs, collected 45 days after the yellow fever booster vaccination. Receptors originate from a man aged 25-45 years who received the YFV17D yellow fever vaccine.

V is TRBV7-9 and J is TRBJ2-7; a weak D match, TRBD1 (5 bases). Germline CDR1 reads SEHNR; CDR2 reads FQNEAQ (reference sequence). The CDR3 has 13 amino acids. Trimming shortened V by 6 bases and J by 9 bases, and 18 bases separated the two germline ends. The CDR3 region is CASSPQGGLGQYF. DNA of the CDR3: TGTGCCAGCAGTCCCCAGGGCGGCCTCGGGCAGTACTTC.

This clonotype occurred many times. The chain uses TRBV11-2 and TRBJ2-3, with 14 bases aligning to TRBD2. Germline assignment: CDR1 SGHAT and CDR2 FQNNGV. V lost 5 bases, J lost 4 bases, and 2 bases stayed unmatched. The CDR3 runs to 15 residues. Here the CDR3 reads CASSRLAGGADTQYF. Here the CDR3 DNA reads TGTGCCAGCAGCCGACTAGCGGGAGGGGCAGATACGCAGTATTTT.

V usage is TRBV27 and J usage is TRBJ2-1; perhaps TRBD2 as D (6 bases). CDR1 is MNHEY and CDR2 is SMNVEV in the germline V gene (reference sequence). There are 15 residues in the CDR3. V lost 4 bases and J lost 4, with 14 bases in between. CDR3 sequence: CASSSSGRIYNEQFF. The CDR3 DNA sequence: TGTGCCAGCAGTTCCAGCGGGCGTATTTACAATGAGCAGTTCTTC.

This clonotype was seen a few times. The chain carries TRBV6-5 and TRBJ2-2; D is unclear. V was shortened by 6 bases and J by 0 bases, with 14 bases between the two germline ends. CDR1 is MNHEY and CDR2 is SVGAGI in the germline V gene. CDR3 length: 16 amino acids. The CDR3, as DNA: TGTGCCAGCAGATCCTCCGGCGGAGCGAACACCGGGGAGCTGTTTTTT. Translating it yields CASRSSGGANTGELFF.

The gene calls are TRBV20-1 and TRBJ2-3; D perhaps matches TRBD2 (7 bases). The V end lost 1 base, the J end lost 0 bases, and 14 bases lay between the germline ends. The CDR3 has 16 amino acids. Germline loops: CDR1 DFQATT, CDR2 SNEGSKA (reference sequence). The CDR3 protein is CSARAWRGLSTDTQYF. The CDR3 coding sequence is TGCAGTGCTAGAGCGTGGCGGGGGCTTAGCACAGATACGCAGTATTTT.

This clonotype was observed many times. The chain couples TRBV28 to TRBJ2-1; tentatively, D is TRBD2 (5 bases). This CDR3 has 17 amino acids. Per germline, CDR1 MDHEN and CDR2 SYDVKM. Trimming took off 5 bases at V and 5 bases at J, with 22 bases between the two ends. The CDR3 coding sequence is TGTGCCAGCAGTACCGGTGGAGCCAACGGACTTAACAATGAGCAGTTCTTC. Its protein product is CASSTGGANGLNNEQFF.

The chain couples TRBV7-2 to TRBJ2-1; weak D call: TRBD2 (5 bases). CDR1 and CDR2 from the germline V gene are SGHTA and FQGNSA. The CDR3 consists of 14 residues. The V end was cut by 5 bases, the J end by 9 bases, with 17 bases between. The CDR3 DNA reads as TGTGCCAGCAGCAACCCCTTGGGAGCTCGTGAGCAGTTCTTC. Its protein is CASSNPLGAREQFF.

The CDR3 DNA is TGCAGCGGCTACACCCAGAGTAATGAAAAACTGTTTTTT. Its protein product is CSGYTQSNEKLFF. The chain has TRBV29-1 and TRBJ1-4; D is uncertain. The germline V gene encodes CDR1 SQVTM and CDR2 ANQGSEA. This CDR3 region has 13 residues. Trimming shortened V by 7 bases and J by 4 bases, and 13 bases separated the two germline ends.

This clonotype was counted a few times. V and J are TRBV5-6 and TRBJ2-5; D unresolved. V was shortened by 0 bases and J by 2 bases, with 8 bases between the two germline ends. The CDR3 extends over 14 amino acids. The germline CDR1 and CDR2 sequences are SGHDT and YYEEEE. This CDR3 is CASSLGIGQETQYF. In DNA form, the CDR3 reads TGTGCCAGCAGCTTGGGAATAGGGCAAGAGACCCAGTACTTC. The full variable domain, in which reference TRBV5-6 and TRBJ2-5 provide the parts outside the CDR3, is DAGVTQSPTHLIKTRGQQVTLRCSPKSGHDTVSWYQQALGQGPQFIFQYYEEEERQRGNFPDRFSGHQFPNYSSELNVNALLLGDSALYLCASSLGIGQETQYFGPGTRLLVL.

The chain carries TRBV6-2 or TRBV6-3 and TRBJ1-1; 7 bases are shared with TRBD1. Per the germline V gene, CDR1 is MNHEY and CDR2 is SVGEGT. Unmatched junction bases numbered 3, after V lost 7 bases and J lost 1 base. This CDR3 is built from 13 residues. The CDR3 loop reads CASKDRTNTEAFF. The CDR3 bases are TGTGCCAGCAAGGACAGGACGAACACTGAAGCTTTCTTT.

This clonotype was recorded at least ten times. The V gene is TRBV12-3 or TRBV12-4, the J gene TRBJ2-1; D possibly corresponds to TRBD1 (7 bases). Trimming removed 3 bases at V and 2 bases at J, with 11 bases between. CDR3 length equals 15 residues. This CDR3 reads CASSFRGATYNEQFF. CDR3 sequence (DNA): TGTGCCAGCAGTTTCAGGGGGGCGACCTACAATGAGCAGTTCTTC.

The chain uses TRBV6-2 or TRBV6-3 and TRBJ2-1; D is tentatively TRBD1 or TRBD2 (5 bases each). Per the germline V gene, CDR1 is MNHEY and CDR2 is SVGEGT. This CDR3 comprises 15 residues. The germline V and J ends were trimmed by 5 bases and 2 bases, with 13 bases remaining between them. CDR3 in amino acids: CASSLAGLAYNEQFF. The CDR3 nucleotides are TGTGCCAGCAGTCTAGCAGGGTTAGCCTACAATGAGCAGTTCTTC.

This clonotype has at least ten counts. The gene calls are TRBV12-3 or TRBV12-4 and TRBJ2-3, with 13 bases matching TRBD2. The CDR3 is made up of 16 amino acids. Trimming took 6 bases from V and 3 from J; bases not matched to a gene: 6. In DNA, the CDR3 is TGTGCCAGCAGCCCCGGGACTAGCGGGACGACAGATACGCAGTATTTT. Its protein product is CASSPGTSGTTDTQYF.

CDR3: CSAPNGDNEQFF. In nucleotides, the CDR3 is TGCAGTGCCCCAAACGGAGACAATGAGCAGTTCTTC. This sequence joins TRBV20-1 and TRBJ2-1; D not certain. This CDR3 comprises 12 residues. CDR1 DFQATT and CDR2 SNEGSKA come from the germline V gene (reference sequence). V was cut by 6 bases and J by 5 bases, with 11 bases left in between.

J is TRBJ2-7 and V is TRBV4-3, with a possible D match to TRBD2 (7 bases). This CDR3 spans 15 amino acids. V dropped 5 bases and J dropped 5 bases, with 19 bases sitting between them. Germline V gene lookup returns CDR1 LGHNA and CDR2 YSLEER. In DNA form, the CDR3 reads TGCGCCAGCAGCTTCCTCTGGGGGGGGCGCGACGAGCAGTACTTC. Its protein is CASSFLWGGRDEQYF.

The CDR3 coding sequence is TGTGCCAGCAGCTTAGAGGGGATTGGGGCTGAAGCTTTCTTT. This encodes CASSLEGIGAEAFF. The chain couples TRBV7-2 to TRBJ1-1; maybe TRBD1 (5 bases). Between the trimmed V and J ends, which lost 1 base and 6 bases, there was a span of 12 bases. From germline, CDR1 is SGHTA and CDR2 FQGNSA. The CDR3 loop spans 14 amino acids.

The genes are TRBV20-1 and TRBJ2-7, with 7 nucleotides matching TRBD1. Germline V lookup: CDR1 DFQATT, CDR2 SNEGSKA (reference sequence). The CDR3 length is 14 residues. The V and J ends lost 4 bases and 2 bases, in that order; junction bases with no gene match: 8. CDR3 residues: CSATSTGVTYEQYF. The CDR3 nucleotides are TGCAGTGCTACTAGTACAGGGGTCACCTACGAGCAGTACTTC.

This clonotype was seen only a few times. The genes are TRBV5-1 and TRBJ2-5; 8 bases fit TRBD2. The CDR3 spans 15 residues. V lost 3 bases, J lost 5 bases, and 9 bases stayed unmatched. Germline loops: CDR1 SGHRS, CDR2 YFSETQ. The CDR3: CASSSIGLAVETQYF. Here the CDR3 DNA reads TGCGCCAGCAGCTCCATAGGACTAGCCGTGGAGACCCAGTACTTC.

This clonotype was counted between two and nine times. The V call is TRBV7-2, the J call TRBJ2-1, with TRBD2 matching over 8 bases. The CDR3 is made up of 14 amino acids. Germline loops: CDR1 SGHTA, CDR2 FQGNSA. With V trimmed by 5 bases and J by 12 bases, 12 bases remained unmatched. In DNA form, the CDR3 reads TGTGCCAGCAGCCGGACTAGCCAAGTCGTTGTGCAGTTCTTC. This codes for CASSRTSQVVVQFF.

The J gene is TRBJ1-1, the V gene TRBV29-1; D gene uncertain. The ends were cut back, 4 bases at V and 7 bases at J, with 13 bases in the middle. The CDR3 is made up of 12 amino acids. Germline CDR1 and CDR2: SQVTM and ANQGSEA. This chain's CDR3 is CSVGGGKIEAFF. Here the CDR3 DNA reads TGCAGCGTTGGCGGAGGAAAGATTGAAGCTTTCTTT.

This clonotype was counted a few times. This rearrangement joins TRBV20-1 to TRBJ2-1; D gene uncertain. The CDR3 covers 13 residues. Deletions cut 0 bases from V and 4 bases from J, with 7 bases between. The V gene's germline CDR1 is DFQATT and CDR2 SNEGSKA (reference sequence). This CDR3 reads CSARDRGYNEQFF. The CDR3 DNA reads as TGCAGTGCTAGAGATCGAGGTTACAATGAGCAGTTCTTC.